This TCR beta chain is from a study of T cell repertoires in cytomegalovirus infection. For the study at large: Selection of CMV epitopes for the study included recently identified HLA-C-restricted and well-studied HLA-B-restricted ones. Carrying CMV and the relevant HLA type showed in public TCR beta signatures. Findings of the study overall: The cumulative frequency of public TCR beta families identified carriers of CMV plus the relevant HLA. CMV-specific HLA-C-restricted TCR beta clonotypes dominated the ex vivo response.

The length of the CDR3 is 14 residues. Germline CDR1 SGDLS, CDR2 YYNGEE. Trimming took off 3 bases at V and 4 bases at J, with 12 bases between the two ends. One entry per CDR3 protein results from TCRdb running MiXCR on the reads. This table has 250,000 to 300,000 distinct CDR3 sequences, 20% to 25% appearing once. About this clonotype itself: The antigen remains undetermined.

J is TRBJ2-3 and V is TRBV9; D remains unclear. The specimen was cultured PBMCs, collected from culture after CMV antigen stimulation. This TCR was recovered from a human donor in good health (CMV status not recorded). Some clones in this sample may be carry-over from other donors' samples. The CDR3: CASSAQSSSDTQYF. The CDR3 region has the DNA TGTGCCAGCAGCGCCCAATCTTCCTCAGATACGCAGTATTTT.